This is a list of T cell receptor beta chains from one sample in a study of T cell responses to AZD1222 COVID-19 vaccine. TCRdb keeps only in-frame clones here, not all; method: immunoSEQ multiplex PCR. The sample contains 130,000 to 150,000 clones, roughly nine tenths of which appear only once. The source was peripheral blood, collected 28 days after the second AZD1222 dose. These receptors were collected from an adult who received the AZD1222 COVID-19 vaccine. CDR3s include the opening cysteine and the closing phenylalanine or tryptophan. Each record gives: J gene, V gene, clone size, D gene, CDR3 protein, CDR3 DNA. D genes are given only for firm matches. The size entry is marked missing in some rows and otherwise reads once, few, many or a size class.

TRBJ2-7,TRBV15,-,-,CATSREGSYEQYF,TGTGCCACCAGCAGAGAGGGTTCCTACGAGCAGTACTTC
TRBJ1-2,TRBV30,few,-,CAWSTAGPGNYGYTF,TGTGCCTGGAGTACGGCAGGCCCGGGAAACTATGGCTACACCTTC
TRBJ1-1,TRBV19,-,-,CASSIRGDTEAFF,TGTGCCAGTAGTATCCGGGGGGACACTGAAGCTTTCTTT
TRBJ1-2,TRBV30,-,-,CAWSLTGSGYTF,TGTGCCTGGAGTCTTACAGGGTCTGGCTACACCTTC
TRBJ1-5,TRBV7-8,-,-,CASSLARISNQPQHF,TGTGCCAGCAGCTTAGCCAGGATTAGCAATCAGCCCCAGCATTTT
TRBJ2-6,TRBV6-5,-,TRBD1,CASSQDRVGANVLTF,TGTGCCAGCAGTCAGGACAGGGTTGGGGCCAACGTCCTGACTTTC
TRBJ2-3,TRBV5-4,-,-,CASSRSTDTQYF,TGTGCCAGCAGCCGGAGCACAGATACGCAGTATTTT
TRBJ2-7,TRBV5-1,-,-,CASSKDPQSRYEQYF,TGCGCCAGCAGCAAGGACCCACAATCCCGTTACGAGCAGTACTTC
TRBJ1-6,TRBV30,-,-,CAYARGAGKTLHF,TGTGCCTATGCTCGGGGCGCCGGAAAGACCCTCCACTTT
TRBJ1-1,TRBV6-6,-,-,CASSFPGAEAFF,TGTGCCAGCAGTTTTCCAGGGGCTGAAGCTTTCTTT
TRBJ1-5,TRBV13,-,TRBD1,CASSSGQAHQPQHF,TGTGCCAGCAGCTCGGGACAGGCCCATCAGCCCCAGCATTTT
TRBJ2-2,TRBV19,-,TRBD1,CASRWDSPNTGELFF,TGTGCCAGTAGGTGGGACAGCCCGAACACCGGGGAGCTGTTTTTT
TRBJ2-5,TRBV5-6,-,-,CASSRMGDETQYF,TGTGCCAGCAGCCGGATGGGTGATGAGACCCAGTACTTC
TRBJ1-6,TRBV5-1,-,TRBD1,CASSLRGLDSPLHF,TGCGCCAGCAGCTTGAGGGGGCTTGATTCACCCCTCCACTTT
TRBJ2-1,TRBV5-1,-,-,CASSRSGALGGIQFF,TGCGCCAGCAGCCGGAGCGGGGCCCTAGGGGGGATACAGTTCTTC
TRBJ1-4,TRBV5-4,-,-,CASSLRIGGAYEKLFF,TGTGCCAGCAGCTTAAGGATCGGGGGCGCTTATGAAAAACTGTTTTTT
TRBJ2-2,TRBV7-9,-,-,CASSFGGNTGELFF,TGTGCCAGCAGCTTCGGGGGAAACACCGGGGAGCTGTTTTTT
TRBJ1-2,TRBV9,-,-,CASSGEGGPNGYTF,TGTGCCAGCAGCGGCGAGGGGGGCCCAAATGGCTACACCTTC
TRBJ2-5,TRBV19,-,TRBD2,CASSTPAGGRLETQYF,TGTGCCAGTAGTACCCCAGCGGGAGGGCGTTTGGAGACCCAGTACTTC
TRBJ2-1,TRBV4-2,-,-,CASSQDLGSHNEQFF,TGTGCCAGCAGCCAAGATCTCGGTAGCCACAATGAGCAGTTCTTC
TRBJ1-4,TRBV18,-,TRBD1,CASSKYPGQSEKLFF,TGTGCCAGCTCAAAATACCCGGGACAGTCTGAAAAACTGTTTTTT
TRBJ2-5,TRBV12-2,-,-,CASRLALGTSRGETQYF,TGTGCAAGTCGCTTAGCGCTGGGGACTAGCCGCGGGGAGACCCAGTACTTC
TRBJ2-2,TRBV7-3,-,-,CASSLIVDGELFF,TGTGCCAGCAGCTTAATTGTGGACGGGGAGCTGTTTTTT
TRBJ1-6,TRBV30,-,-,CAWGHDSYSPLHF,TGTGCCTGGGGTCATGACAGTTATTCACCCCTCCACTTT
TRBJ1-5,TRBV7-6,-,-,CASSLAWVPHQPQHF,TGTGCCAGCAGCTTAGCCTGGGTTCCACATCAGCCCCAGCATTTT
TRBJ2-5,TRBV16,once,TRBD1,CASSQRDRGRKTQYF,TGTGCCAGCAGCCAGAGGGACAGGGGAAGAAAGACCCAGTACTTC
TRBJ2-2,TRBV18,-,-,CASSPLPTGSTGELFF,TGTGCCAGCTCACCACTTCCCACAGGCTCCACCGGGGAGCTGTTTTTT
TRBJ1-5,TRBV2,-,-,CASSRGALGSNQPQHF,TGTGCCAGCTCGCGGGGGGCCCTCGGTAGCAATCAGCCCCAGCATTTT
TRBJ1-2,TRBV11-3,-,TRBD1,CASSSRGLPYGYTF,TGTGCCAGCAGCTCCAGGGGGCTCCCTTATGGCTACACCTTC
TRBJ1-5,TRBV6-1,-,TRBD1,CASSDIPGGRQPQHF,TGTGCCAGCAGTGACATCCCAGGGGGGCGACAGCCCCAGCATTTT